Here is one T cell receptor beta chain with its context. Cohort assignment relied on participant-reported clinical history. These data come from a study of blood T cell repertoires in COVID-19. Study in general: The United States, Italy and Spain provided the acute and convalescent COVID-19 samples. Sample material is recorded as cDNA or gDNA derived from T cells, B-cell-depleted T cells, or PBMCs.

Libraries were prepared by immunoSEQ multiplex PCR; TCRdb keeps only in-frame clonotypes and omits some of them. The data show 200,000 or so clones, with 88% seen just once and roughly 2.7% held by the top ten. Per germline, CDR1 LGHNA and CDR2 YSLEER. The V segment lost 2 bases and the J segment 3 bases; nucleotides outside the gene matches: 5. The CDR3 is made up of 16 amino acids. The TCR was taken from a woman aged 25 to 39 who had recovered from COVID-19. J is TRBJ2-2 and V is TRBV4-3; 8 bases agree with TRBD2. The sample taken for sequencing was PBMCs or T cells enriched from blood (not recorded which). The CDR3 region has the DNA TGCGCCAGCAGCCAATTACGGGGGGGCCACACCGGGGAGCTGTTTTTT. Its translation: CASSQLRGGHTGELFF.